Presented here are 24 T cell receptor beta chains from one specimen sequenced in a study of shared clonotypes between healthy human individuals. As defined, naive CD8 cells were CD45RO-negative and positively selected for CCR7, with terminally differentiated effector memory CD45RA+ cells excluded. Repertoires were generated with immunoSEQ multiplex PCR, while TCRdb's copy carries only in-frame clones and drops some. This sample yields about 580,000 clones, of which nearly 98% are seen a single time; approximately 0.33% belongs to the top ten. Sequencing used naive CD8+ T cells sorted from blood. The receptors were gathered from a man in his thirties or forties in good health.

This chain joins TRBV7-9 and TRBJ2-2, with D unclear. CDR3 size: 12 residues. V lost 5 bases, J lost 5 bases, and 6 bases lay in between. Germline CDR1 is SEHNR and CDR2 is FQNEAQ (reference sequence). In DNA, the CDR3 is TGTGCCAGCAGCCCTCTTACCGGGGAGCTGTTTTTT. Translation: CASSPLTGELFF.

This clone was seen only once. The rearrangement uses TRBV5-1 and TRBJ2-7, with TRBD2 identical over 10 bases. This CDR3 has 15 amino acids. V shed 2 bases and J 2 bases; nucleotides not matched to a gene: 4. CDR1 SGHRS and CDR2 YFSETQ come from the germline V gene. As DNA, the CDR3 is TGCGCCAGCAGCTTAGGTAGCGGGAGGCCCTACGAGCAGTACTTC. This encodes CASSLGSGRPYEQYF.

The genes are TRBV4-2 and TRBJ2-2; D may be TRBD1 (5 bases). The V end lost 0 bases, the J end lost 6 bases, and 17 bases lay between the germline ends. CDR1 is LGHNA, CDR2 YNFKEQ, per germline. This CDR3 is 17 amino acids long. For the CDR3, the DNA is TGTGCCAGCAGCCAAGAGAGGACACAGGTATCGGCCGGGGAGCTGTTTTTT. Translating it yields CASSQERTQVSAGELFF.

The gene calls are TRBV5-1 and TRBJ2-1; TRBD2 matches 10 bases. Germline V gene sequence: CDR1 SGHRS, CDR2 YFSETQ. The length of the CDR3 is 14 residues. V dropped 7 bases and J dropped 4; count of bases not matched to a gene: 5. In DNA, the CDR3 is TGCGCCAGCTCCGGGACTAGCGCTTACAATGAGCAGTTCTTC. Translated, it gives CASSGTSAYNEQFF.

The chain employs TRBV29-1 and TRBJ2-1, with D maybe TRBD1 (6 bases). The germline V gene has CDR1 SQVTM and CDR2 ANQGSEA. The V gene lost 4 bases and the J gene lost 8 bases, with 24 bases spanning the gap. The CDR3 consists of 16 residues. For the CDR3, the DNA is TGCAGCGTTGCAGGGTTCCGGGCGGCAGGGGTGGATGAGCAGTTCTTC. Protein sequence: CSVAGFRAAGVDEQFF.

This rearrangement joins TRBV13 to TRBJ2-1; 10 bases are shared with TRBD1. The germline gives CDR1 PRHDT, CDR2 FYEKMQ (reference sequence). The CDR3 loop spans 16 amino acids. V trimming: 2 bases; J trimming: 7 bases; junction bases outside the gene matches: 8. The CDR3 sequence is CASSLRTGGSKNEQFF. For the CDR3, the DNA is TGTGCCAGCAGCTTACGGACAGGGGGATCCAAAAATGAGCAGTTCTTC.

This sequence joins TRBV18 and TRBJ1-1; D not resolved. V shed 5 bases and J shed 5 bases, with 15 bases lying between them. Germline assignment: CDR1 KGHSH and CDR2 LQKENI. The CDR3 loop spans 14 amino acids. CDR3 DNA: TGTGCCAGCTCATCTGGGAGGGTTTGGACTGAAGCTTTCTTT. Protein: CASSSGRVWTEAFF.

This clone has a single count. The chain carries TRBV7-8 and TRBJ2-7, with 7 bases identical to TRBD1. This CDR3 comprises 14 residues. Looked up from germline, CDR1 is SGHVS and CDR2 is FQNEAQ. With 4 bases clipped from V and 7 bases from J, the junction kept 10 bases outside the gene matches. The CDR3 spells CASSSTGSEQEQYF. The CDR3 coding sequence is TGTGCCAGCAGCTCGACAGGGTCCGAGCAAGAGCAGTACTTC.

This rearrangement joins TRBV4-3 to TRBJ2-7; D unclear. This CDR3 is built from 14 residues. V lost 1 base, J lost 3 bases, and 10 bases lay in between. Per the germline V gene, CDR1 is LGHNA and CDR2 is YSLEER. This CDR3 reads CASSQGAVGYEQYF. The CDR3 bases are TGCGCCAGCAGCCAAGGGGCTGTAGGCTACGAGCAGTACTTC.

In DNA form, the CDR3 reads TGTGCCAGCAGCCCGGAGGTAACTACCAAGCAGTACTTC. This gives the protein CASSPEVTTKQYF. The chain has TRBV7-9 and TRBJ2-7, with a weak D call TRBD2 (5 bases). Germline CDR1 reads SEHNR; CDR2 reads FQNEAQ (reference sequence). The CDR3 length is 13 residues. The V gene lost 5 bases and the J gene lost 8 bases, with 16 bases spanning the gap.

CDR3 sequence: CASSEWVRLGFVDTQHF. CDR3 coding DNA: TGTGCCAGCAGTGAATGGGTGAGACTAGGTTTCGTAGATACGCAGCATTTT. The chain joins TRBV25-1 to TRBJ2-3; no clear D. The last part of the DNA fits TRBJ1-5 better; the J call may be wrong. CDR1 and CDR2 (germline): MGHDK, SYGVNS. The CDR3 sequence is 17 residues long.

This chain connects TRBV6-5 to TRBJ2-5, with 7 bases aligning to TRBD1. CDR1 and CDR2 from the germline V gene are MNHEY and SVGAGI. The CDR3 has 16 residues. J was trimmed by 5 bases and V by 2 bases; bases with no gene match: 11. The CDR3 DNA reads as TGTGCCAGCAGTTACAGGGGGACAGAGGGCATGGAGACCCAGTACTTC. As protein: CASSYRGTEGMETQYF.

Concerning this clone itself: The sample holds other DNA sequences that translate to the same CDR3. This chain connects TRBV25-1 to TRBJ2-7, with unresolved D. V lost 4 bases to trimming and J lost 2 bases, with 3 bases between them. The germline V gene encodes CDR1 MGHDK and CDR2 SYGVNS. The CDR3 has 11 amino acids. CDR3 region: CASSAAYEQYF. The CDR3 nucleotides read TGTGCCAGCAGTGCCGCCTACGAGCAGTACTTC.

The rearrangement uses TRBV7-8 and TRBJ1-5; D gene ambiguous. The CDR3 runs to 20 residues. V shed 0 bases and J shed 3 bases, with 24 bases lying between them. Germline-derived CDR1 and CDR2 are SGHVS and FQNEAQ. The CDR3 coding sequence is TGTGCCAGCAGCTTAGCCACCTGGCCGGTGGAGAGAGGGTCCAATCAGCCCCAGCATTTT. Its translation is CASSLATWPVERGSNQPQHF. The variable domain in full, completed from reference TRBV7-8 and TRBJ1-5, reads GAGVSQSPRYKVAKRGQDVALRCDPISGHVSLFWYQQALGQGPEFLTYFQNEAQLDKSGLPSDRFFAERPEGSVSTLKIQRTQQEDSAVYLCASSLATWPVERGSNQPQHFGDGTRLSIL.

This sequence joins TRBV15 and TRBJ2-7, with TRBD2 matching over 10 bases. V was clipped by 8 bases and J by 1 base; unmatched bases: 5. The CDR3 covers 14 residues. CDR1 LNHNV and CDR2 YYDKDF come from the germline V gene (reference sequence). The CDR3: CATRTSGDSYEQYF. The CDR3 DNA reads TGTGCCACCCGAACTAGCGGGGATTCCTACGAGCAGTACTTC.

The chain links TRBV29-1 to TRBJ1-1; D possibly corresponds to TRBD1 (6 bases). CDR3 size: 13 residues. Germline V gene lookup returns CDR1 SQVTM and CDR2 ANQGSEA. Trimming left V 5 bases short and J 3 bases short, with 13 bases between. CDR3 residues: CSVWGAADTEAFF. The CDR3 bases are TGCAGCGTTTGGGGGGCGGCAGACACTGAAGCTTTCTTT.

The chain combines TRBV7-9 with TRBJ1-5, with unresolved D. Germline loops: CDR1 SEHNR, CDR2 FQNEAQ (reference sequence). V dropped 4 bases and J dropped 1 base, with 11 bases sitting between them. The CDR3 runs 15 residues. The CDR3 spells CASSSFPESNQPQHF. CDR3 in DNA: TGTGCCAGCAGCTCCTTCCCTGAAAGCAATCAGCCCCAGCATTTT.

This clone appeared a single time. The V call is TRBV5-1, the J call TRBJ2-5; the D gene is possibly TRBD1 (6 bases). The CDR3 runs to 14 residues. Germline V gives CDR1 SGHRS, CDR2 YFSETQ. Trimming left V 7 bases short and J 3 bases short, with 16 bases between. DNA for the CDR3: TGCGCCAGCGCCCCATGGACAGTTGAAGAGACCCAGTACTTC. Encoded protein: CASAPWTVEETQYF. The complete variable domain, with remaining parts taken from reference TRBV5-1 and TRBJ2-5, reads KAGVTQTPRYLIKTRGQQVTLSCSPISGHRSVSWYQQTPGQGLQFLFEYFSETQRNKGNFPGRFSGRQFSNSRSEMNVSTLELGDSALYLCASAPWTVEETQYFGPGTRLLVL.

The gene calls are TRBV30 and TRBJ1-2; D is ambiguous. V was pared by 3 bases and J by 0 bases, with 5 bases between. CDR1 GTSNPN and CDR2 SVGIG come from the germline V gene (reference sequence). CDR3 length: 12 amino acids. The CDR3 DNA is TGTGCCTGGAGCGACGCTAACTATGGCTACACCTTC. Translated, it gives CAWSDANYGYTF.

In regard to this clone: The junction differs from germline at one of its ends, possibly a read error. This chain joins TRBV7-7 and TRBJ1-1, with D hard to call. The CDR3 consists of 13 residues. Germline V gives CDR1 SSHAT, CDR2 FNYEAQ (reference sequence). The CDR3 nucleotides are TGTGCTAGCAGCCTGGGCCCCCAAACTGAAGCTTTCTTT. Protein: CASSLGPQTEAFF.

V and J are TRBV28 and TRBJ1-5; no clear D gene. The CDR3 has 16 residues. With 6 bases removed from V and 0 bases from J, the gap between germline ends came to 15 bases. Germline-derived CDR1 and CDR2 are MDHEN and SYDVKM. CDR3 protein: CASSLSRTYSNQPQHF. Written as DNA, the CDR3 is TGTGCCAGCAGCCTTTCCCGGACGTATAGCAATCAGCCCCAGCATTTT. Full variable domain (rest looked up from reference TRBV28 and TRBJ1-5): DVKVTQSSRYLVKRTGEKVFLECVQDMDHENMFWYRQDPGLGLRLIYFSYDVKMKEKGDIPEGYSVSREKKERFSLILESASTNQTSMYLCASSLSRTYSNQPQHFGDGTRLSIL.

V and J are TRBV11-2 and TRBJ1-5; no definite D call. The CDR3 covers 12 residues. The V end lost 8 bases, the J end lost 3 bases, and 8 bases lay between the germline ends. Germline lookup yields CDR1 SGHAT and CDR2 FQNNGV. The CDR3 reads CASALDNQPQHF. The DNA for the CDR3 is TGTGCCAGCGCTTTGGACAATCAGCCCCAGCATTTT.

The chain links TRBV7-3 to TRBJ2-1, with TRBD1 matching 7 bases. V shed 5 bases and J 4 bases; nucleotides not matched to a gene: 5. The CDR3 consists of 14 residues. CDR1 and CDR2 (germline): SGHTA, FQGTGA. The CDR3 sequence is CASSPSTGYNEQFF. In DNA form, the CDR3 reads TGTGCCAGCAGCCCCTCGACAGGGTACAATGAGCAGTTCTTC.

V and J are TRBV9 and TRBJ2-3; 7 nucleotides agree with TRBD2. The germline gives CDR1 SGDLS, CDR2 YYNGEE. CDR3 size: 14 residues. J was trimmed by 4 bases and V by 0 bases; bases with no gene match: 2. CDR3 in amino acids: CASSVDGGADTQYF. The CDR3 bases are TGTGCCAGCAGCGTAGATGGGGGGGCAGATACGCAGTATTTT.